One T cell receptor (beta chain) is described in this entry. Its antigen has not been determined. No qualities accompany the bases; no much larger clone lies one base away. The immunoSEQ assay amplified TCRB CDR3 regions from approximately 2 micrograms of genomic DNA, or from all available DNA when less than that amount was available. The multiplex PCR relied on 60 forward primers for TCR V beta segments and 13 reverse primers for J beta segments. Synthetic control templates were spiked into each sample at limiting dilution to estimate reads per starting template. The Illumina HiSeq System generated sequencing reads of 87 bp. Under the source paper's analysis protocol: PCR and sequencing errors were removed by a nearest neighbor algorithm that merged closely related sequences. TCR overlap was defined as the percentage of unique tumor TCR beta sequences that were also present in the same patient's peripheral blood. TCRdb holds this immuneACCESS table with in-frame rearrangements only. Some clones are missing; in checked studies, unresolved V genes explain under half, and the rest has no known cause. For V, J and clone size, that table is used; D and trimming come from the DNA. A total of some 110,000 clones appear in this sample, around 91% of them only once. 2.5% to 3% of the sample comes from the top ten.

These data are taken from a study of glioma-infiltrating T cells after dendritic cell vaccination (TCRdb year 2016). In the study overall: The cohort included around 15 glioblastoma patients drawn from Phase I and II dendritic cell vaccination trials, of whom 9 were newly diagnosed and 6 had recurrent disease. Patients received autologous tumor lysate-pulsed dendritic cell vaccination between about 2003 and 2012. The vaccine was prepared from monocyte-derived dendritic cells that were cultured for roughly 7 days with IL-4 and GM-CSF and then pulsed overnight with autologous tumor lysate. Each patient got three intradermal injections of the dendritic cell vaccine, spaced at biweekly intervals, in the arm below the axilla. Deep sequencing of TCR beta CDR3 regions was used to quantify tumor-infiltrating lymphocyte content and compare tumor and blood repertoires in dendritic cell-vaccinated glioblastoma patients. Survival after dendritic cell vaccination was correlated with TCR sequencing metrics, such as TIL content and the overlap between tumor and blood repertoires.

General conclusions and limits of the study: Longer time to progression and overall survival after dendritic cell vaccination were predicted by higher estimated pretreatment TIL content. TCR clonality showed no direct relationship with survival, which suggests that a diverse polyclonal response may matter. The cohort was small and heterogeneous, only a few patients had full blood and tumor sets, and even fewer had initial-recurrent tumor pairs. The three-group TCR overlap response model was characterized as speculative, and prospective validation of the model was stated to be required.

What this sample's time point label stands for: after dendritic cell vaccination, including at tumor progression/relapse. Patients were selected on the basis of adequate residual fresh-frozen tumor tissue and more than two years of available survival data. Molecular status otherwise varied across the glioblastoma patients, but none of them carried an isocitrate dehydrogenase mutation. PBMC collection took place before vaccination, two weeks after the third vaccination, and at tumor progression if progression occurred. The Qiagen DNeasy Blood extraction Kit was used to extract genomic DNA. CDR1 is given as SGHVS and CDR2 as FQNEAQ, both from the germline V gene. The CDR3 runs 16 amino acids, cysteine and phenylalanine included. The only DNA kept is the CDR3, 48 bases in frame from the first base. V is pruned by 1 base and J by 15 bases, leaving 13 bases of the junction without a gene match.

The sequence came from a human donor with glioblastoma. Rearrangement joined TRBV7-8 to TRBJ2-1; TRBD2 fits 12 bases in the junction. The specimen was blood, collected after dendritic cell vaccination. The sequenced DNA is TGTGCCAGCAGCTTAGAAACAGGACTAGCGGGATCGTTGCGGTTCTTC. It specifies CASSLETGLAGSLRFF.